This TCR beta chain was sequenced for a study of blood T cell repertoires in COVID-19. Source study methods: How many nucleated cells were present was estimated from reference gene primer amplification. The table came from immunoSEQ multiplex PCR; TCRdb's copy has only in-frame clones and leaves some out. V, J and clone size are those of that table, while D and trimming were read from the DNA. The profile shows about 240,000 clones, 82% of them singletons. The J segment lost 5 bases and the V segment lost 3 bases, leaving 10 bases of the junction unmatched. This CDR3 spans 16 amino acids. The V gene's germline CDR1 is SGHNT and CDR2 YYREEE (reference sequence).

This TCR was recovered from a woman aged 55-70 years with active or convalescent COVID-19. Input material: peripheral blood. J is TRBJ2-5 and V is TRBV5-4; 10 positions agree with TRBD2. CDR3: CASSSPPSGGGETQYF. The CDR3 DNA reads TGTGCCAGCAGCTCCCCCCCTAGCGGGGGTGGCGAGACCCAGTACTTC.